What follows is one T cell receptor beta chain and its context. This record belongs to a study of blood T cell repertoires in COVID-19. Study in general: Donors in the United States, Italy and Spain gave samples during acute or convalescent COVID-19.

Sequencing was performed with immunoSEQ multiplex PCR; in TCRdb, only in-frame clones are kept and a portion is missing. The sample lists approximately 240,000 clones, around 80% occurring once. This CDR3 comprises 13 residues. Trimming shortened V by 3 bases and J by 4 bases, and 8 bases separated the two germline ends. The germline gives CDR1 LNHDA, CDR2 SQIVND (reference sequence). The chain couples TRBV19 to TRBJ2-3, with a tentative D call TRBD1 (5 bases). The material sequenced was peripheral blood. The receptor was derived from a woman in her thirties or forties with active or convalescent COVID-19. The CDR3 nucleotides are TGTGCCAGTAGTATCATGGGGCCAGATACGCAGTATTTT. Translating gives CASSIMGPDTQYF.